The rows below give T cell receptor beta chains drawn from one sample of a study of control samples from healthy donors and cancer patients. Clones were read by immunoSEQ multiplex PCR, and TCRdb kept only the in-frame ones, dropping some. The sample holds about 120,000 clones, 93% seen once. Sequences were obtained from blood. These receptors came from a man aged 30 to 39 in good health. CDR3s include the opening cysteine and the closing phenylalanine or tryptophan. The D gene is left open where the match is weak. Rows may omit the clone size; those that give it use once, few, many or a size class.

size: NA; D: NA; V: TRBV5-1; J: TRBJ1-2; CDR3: CASSLAEFLGRGYTF; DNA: TGCGCCAGCAGCTTGGCCGAGTTTCTCGGTCGTGGCTACACCTTC
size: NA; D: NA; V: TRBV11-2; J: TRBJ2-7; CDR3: CASSSGRRTVYEQYF; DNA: TGTGCCAGCAGCTCGGGACGCAGGACCGTCTACGAGCAGTACTTC
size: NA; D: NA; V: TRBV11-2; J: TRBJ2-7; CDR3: CASSLVRGTIYEQYF; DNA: TGTGCCAGCAGCTTAGTTAGGGGGACGATATACGAGCAGTACTTC
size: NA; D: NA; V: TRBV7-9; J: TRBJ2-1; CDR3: CASTRRDGYNEQFF; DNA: TGTGCCAGCACTCGCAGGGATGGCTACAATGAGCAGTTCTTC
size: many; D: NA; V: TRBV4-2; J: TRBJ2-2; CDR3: CASSQGDQELNTGELFF; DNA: TGTGCCAGCAGCCAAGGGGATCAGGAATTGAACACCGGGGAGCTGTTTTTT
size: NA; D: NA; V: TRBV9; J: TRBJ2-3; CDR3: CASSVEGGLSTDTQYF; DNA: TGTGCCAGCAGCGTAGAGGGGGGGCTCAGCACAGATACGCAGTATTTT
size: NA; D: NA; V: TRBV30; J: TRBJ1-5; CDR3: CAWSLANQPQHF; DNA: TGTGCCTGGAGTCTGGCAAATCAGCCCCAGCATTTT
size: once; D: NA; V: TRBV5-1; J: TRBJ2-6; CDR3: CASSLIGVSGANVLTF; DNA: TGCGCCAGCAGCTTGATAGGGGTCTCTGGGGCCAACGTCCTGACTTTC
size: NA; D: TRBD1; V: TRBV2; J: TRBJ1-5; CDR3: CASSALQGNQPQHF; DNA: TGTGCCAGCAGTGCTTTACAGGGGAATCAGCCCCAGCATTTT
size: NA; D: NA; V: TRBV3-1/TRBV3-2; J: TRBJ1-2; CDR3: CASRSGGPLGGYTF; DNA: TGTGCCAGCCGCTCCGGGGGGCCCCTCGGTGGCTACACCTTC
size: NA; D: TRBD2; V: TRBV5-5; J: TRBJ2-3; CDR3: CASSFYRPGGTDTQYF; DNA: TGTGCCAGCAGCTTTTATCGACCGGGGGGAACAGATACGCAGTATTTT
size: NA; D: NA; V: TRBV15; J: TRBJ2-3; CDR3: CAIPSANTQYF; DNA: TGTGCCATTCCGAGCGCAAATACGCAGTATTTT
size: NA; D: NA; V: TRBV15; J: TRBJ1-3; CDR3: CATSRSTGLGGNTIYF; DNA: TGTGCCACCAGCAGAAGTACAGGGTTGGGCGGAAACACCATATATTTT
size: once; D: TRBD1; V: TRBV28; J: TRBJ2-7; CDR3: CASSPLGQGTVEQYF; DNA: TGTGCCAGCAGTCCTCTAGGACAGGGCACAGTCGAGCAGTACTTC
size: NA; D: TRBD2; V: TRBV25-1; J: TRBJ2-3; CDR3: CASSDPVAGGTDTQYF; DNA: TGTGCCAGCAGTGATCCAGTAGCGGGGGGCACAGATACGCAGTATTTT
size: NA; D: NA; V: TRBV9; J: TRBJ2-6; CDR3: CASSARSGANVLTF; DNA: TGTGCCAGCAGCGCCCGATCTGGGGCCAACGTCCTGACTTTC
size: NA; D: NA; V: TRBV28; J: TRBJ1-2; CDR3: CASSFREDLYGYTF; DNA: TGTGCCAGCAGTTTTCGCGAGGACCTCTATGGCTACACCTTC
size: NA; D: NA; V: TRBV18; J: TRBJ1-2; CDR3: CASSPGGIGQGYGYTF; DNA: TGTGCCAGCTCACCAGGAGGTATAGGCCAGGGCTATGGCTACACCTTC
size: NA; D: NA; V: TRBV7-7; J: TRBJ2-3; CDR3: CASSLGSGAYSTDTQYF; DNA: TGTGCCAGCAGCTTAGGGTCCGGGGCCTACAGCACAGATACGCAGTATTTT
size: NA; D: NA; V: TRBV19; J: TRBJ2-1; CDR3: CASSASLGGRNEQFF; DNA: TGTGCCAGTAGTGCTTCCTTAGGGGGGAGAAATGAGCAGTTCTTC
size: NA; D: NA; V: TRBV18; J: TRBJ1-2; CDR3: CASSPRQPYGYTF; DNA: TGTGCCAGCTCACCACGACAGCCCTATGGCTACACCTTC
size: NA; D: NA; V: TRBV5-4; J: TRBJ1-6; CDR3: CASSRGEGQGNSPLHF; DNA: TGTGCCAGCAGCCGGGGTGAGGGTCAGGGCAATTCACCCCTCCACTTT
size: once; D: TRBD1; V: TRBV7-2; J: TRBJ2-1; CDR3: CASSLALDRVNEQFF; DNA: TGTGCCAGCAGCTTAGCGCTTGACAGGGTCAATGAGCAGTTCTTC
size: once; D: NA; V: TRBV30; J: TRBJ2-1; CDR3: CAWSGGPGVFF; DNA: TGTGCCTGGAGCGGAGGGCCCGGAGTGTTCTTC
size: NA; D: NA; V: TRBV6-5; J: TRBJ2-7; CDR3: CASSYGRTYEQYF; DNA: TGTGCCAGCAGTTACGGCAGGACCTACGAGCAGTACTTC
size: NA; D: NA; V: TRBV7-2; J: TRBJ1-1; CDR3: CASSHTSFEAFF; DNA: TGTGCCAGCAGCCACACCAGCTTTGAAGCTTTCTTT
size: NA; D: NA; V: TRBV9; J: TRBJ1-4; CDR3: CASSVDRGRVGEKLFF; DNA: TGTGCCAGCAGCGTAGACCGAGGCAGGGTGGGTGAAAAACTGTTTTTT
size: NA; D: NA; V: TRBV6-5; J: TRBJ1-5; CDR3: CASSPQGYQPQHF; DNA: TGTGCCAGCAGTCCCCAGGGGTATCAGCCCCAGCATTTT
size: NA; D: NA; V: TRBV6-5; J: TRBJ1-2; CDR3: CASSYREGLNYGYTF; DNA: TGTGCCAGCAGTTACCGAGAAGGATTAAACTATGGCTACACCTTC
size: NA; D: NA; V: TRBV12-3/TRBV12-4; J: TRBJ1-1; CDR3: CASSIQRNTEAFF; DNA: TGTGCCAGCAGTATACAGAGGAACACTGAAGCTTTCTTT
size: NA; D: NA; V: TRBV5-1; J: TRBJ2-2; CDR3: CASSLPTGTTNTGELFF; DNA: TGCGCCAGCAGTTTGCCCACCGGGACAACGAACACCGGGGAGCTGTTTTTT
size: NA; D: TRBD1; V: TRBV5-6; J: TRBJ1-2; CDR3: CASSPDRGRGYTF; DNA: TGTGCCAGCAGCCCTGACAGGGGGCGAGGCTACACCTTC
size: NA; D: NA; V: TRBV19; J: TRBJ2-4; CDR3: CASTVVGPSAKNIQYF; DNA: TGTGCCAGTACTGTAGTCGGCCCCTCAGCCAAAAACATTCAGTACTTC
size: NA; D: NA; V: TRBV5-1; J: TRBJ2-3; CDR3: CASSLAQVPTDTQYF; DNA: TGCGCCAGCAGCTTGGCCCAGGTCCCCACAGATACGCAGTATTTT
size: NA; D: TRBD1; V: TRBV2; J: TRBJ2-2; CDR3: CASPMTGEETGELFF; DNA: TGTGCCAGCCCCATGACAGGGGAGGAAACCGGGGAGCTGTTTTTT
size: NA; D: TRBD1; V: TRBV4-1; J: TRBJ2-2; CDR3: CASSQGRGHVGTGELFF; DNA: TGCGCCAGCAGCCAAGGCAGGGGGCATGTAGGCACCGGGGAGCTGTTTTTT
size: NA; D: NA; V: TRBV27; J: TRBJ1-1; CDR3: CASSPRGLSTEAFF; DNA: TGTGCCAGCAGCCCTAGGGGTCTCTCCACTGAAGCTTTCTTT
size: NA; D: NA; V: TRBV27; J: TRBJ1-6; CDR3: CASRPHSPGTLYYNSPLHF; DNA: TGTGCCAGCAGACCCCATTCTCCCGGGACCCTATATTATAATTCACCCCTCCACTTT
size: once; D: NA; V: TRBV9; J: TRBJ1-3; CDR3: CASSVDGASSGNTIYF; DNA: TGTGCCAGCAGCGTAGATGGGGCCAGCTCTGGAAACACCATATATTTT
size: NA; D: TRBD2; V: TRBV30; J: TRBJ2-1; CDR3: CAWSGERGGNEQFF; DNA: TGTGCCTGGAGTGGGGAGCGGGGGGGGAATGAGCAGTTCTTC
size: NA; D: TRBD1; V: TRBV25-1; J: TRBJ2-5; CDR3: CASSEPDRGTTQYF; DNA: TGTGCCAGCAGTGAACCGGACAGGGGTACGACCCAGTACTTC
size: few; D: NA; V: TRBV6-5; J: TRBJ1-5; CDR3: CASKGLGNQPQHF; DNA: TGTGCCAGCAAAGGGTTGGGCAATCAGCCCCAGCATTTT
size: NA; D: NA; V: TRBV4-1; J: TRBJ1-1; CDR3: CASSQESQGLPHLNTEAFF; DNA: TGCGCCAGCAGCCAAGAGTCACAGGGCCTCCCACACTTGAACACTGAAGCTTTCTTT
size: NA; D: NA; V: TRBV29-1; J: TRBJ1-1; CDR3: CSVEEAWMNTEAFF; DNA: TGCAGCGTTGAAGAGGCGTGGATGAACACTGAAGCTTTCTTT